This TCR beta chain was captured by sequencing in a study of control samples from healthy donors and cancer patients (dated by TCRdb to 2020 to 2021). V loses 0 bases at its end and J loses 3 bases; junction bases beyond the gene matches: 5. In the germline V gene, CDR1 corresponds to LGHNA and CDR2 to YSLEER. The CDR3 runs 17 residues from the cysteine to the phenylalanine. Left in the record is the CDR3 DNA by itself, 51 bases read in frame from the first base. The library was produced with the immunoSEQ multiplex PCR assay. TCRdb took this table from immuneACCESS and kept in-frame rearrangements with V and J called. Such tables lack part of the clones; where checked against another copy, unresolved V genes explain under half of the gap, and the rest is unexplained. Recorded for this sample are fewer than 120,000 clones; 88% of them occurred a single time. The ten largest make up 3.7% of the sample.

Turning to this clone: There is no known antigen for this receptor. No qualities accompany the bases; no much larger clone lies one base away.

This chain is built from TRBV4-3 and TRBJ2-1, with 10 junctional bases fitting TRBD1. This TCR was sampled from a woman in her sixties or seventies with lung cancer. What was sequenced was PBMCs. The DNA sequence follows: TGCGCCAGCAGCCAAGATTGGGACAGGGGACTCTACAATGAGCAGTTCTTC. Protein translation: CASSQDWDRGLYNEQFF.